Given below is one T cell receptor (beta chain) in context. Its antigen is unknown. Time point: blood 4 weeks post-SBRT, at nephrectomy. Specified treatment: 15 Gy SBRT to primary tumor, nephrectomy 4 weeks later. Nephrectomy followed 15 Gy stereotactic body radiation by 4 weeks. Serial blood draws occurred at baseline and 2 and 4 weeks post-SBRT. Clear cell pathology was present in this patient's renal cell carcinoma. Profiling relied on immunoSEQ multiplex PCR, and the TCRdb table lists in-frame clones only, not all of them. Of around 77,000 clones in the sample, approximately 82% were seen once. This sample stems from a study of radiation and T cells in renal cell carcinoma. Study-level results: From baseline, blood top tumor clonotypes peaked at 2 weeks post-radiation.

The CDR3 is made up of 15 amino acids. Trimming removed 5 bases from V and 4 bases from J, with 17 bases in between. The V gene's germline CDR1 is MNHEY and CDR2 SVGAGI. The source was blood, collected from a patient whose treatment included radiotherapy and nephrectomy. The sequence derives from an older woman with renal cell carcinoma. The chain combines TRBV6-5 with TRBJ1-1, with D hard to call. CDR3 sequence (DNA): TGTGCCAGCAGTCGCTCAGCCAAGACTGGCACTGAAGCTTTCTTT. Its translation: CASSRSAKTGTEAFF.